These 18 T cell receptor beta chains were sequenced from one sample in a study of blood T cell repertoires in COVID-19. Assay: immunoSEQ multiplex PCR; the TCRdb copy retains only in-frame clones and omits some. The profile shows tens of thousands of clones, 65% to 90% of them singletons. Material: peripheral blood. The source of these receptors is a woman at least 80 years old with active or convalescent COVID-19.

The V call is TRBV21-1, the J call TRBJ2-1; the table's TRBD2 call for D was not verified on the DNA. TRBV21-1 is termed a pseudogene. This CDR3 has 16 amino acids. Written as DNA, the CDR3 is TGTGCCAGCAGCAAAGGGATGCGGGGTGGCTACAATGAGCAGTTCTTC. Protein product: CASSKGMRGGYNEQFF.

The chain carries TRBV11-2 and TRBJ2-2; 8 nucleotides align to TRBD1. The V gene end was trimmed by 6 bases and the J gene end by 7 bases; junction bases not matched to a gene: 10. This CDR3 is built from 15 residues. Germline CDR1 and CDR2: SGHAT and FQNNGV. CDR3 loop: CASSQGATLGGELFF. In nucleotides, the CDR3 is TGTGCCAGCAGTCAGGGGGCGACCCTCGGCGGGGAGCTGTTTTTT.

In its sample, this clone was seen a few times. The chain has TRBV5-8 and TRBJ1-4; D is perhaps TRBD1 (6 bases). The germline CDR1 and CDR2 sequences are SGHTS and YDEGEE. With 2 bases removed from V and 5 bases from J, the gap between germline ends came to 13 bases. CDR3 length: 15 amino acids. The CDR3 DNA reads TGTGCCAGCAGCTTATACAGGGTAGAGAATGAAAAACTGTTTTTT. Amino acids: CASSLYRVENEKLFF. Full variable domain (missing parts from reference TRBV5-8 and TRBJ1-4): EAGVTQSPTHLIKTRGQQATLRCSPISGHTSVYWYQQALGLGLQFLLWYDEGEERNRGNFPPRFSGRQFPNYSSELNVNALELEDSALYLCASSLYRVENEKLFFGSGTQLSVL.

The genes are TRBV19 and TRBJ2-1; perhaps TRBD2 as D (6 bases). CDR3 size: 13 residues. V lost 1 base and J 6 bases, leaving 7 bases between the germline ends. Germline V lookup: CDR1 LNHDA, CDR2 SQIVND (reference sequence). Here the CDR3 DNA reads TGTGCCAGTAGTATAGGACTAGTCAATGAGCAGTTCTTC. This translates into CASSIGLVNEQFF.

The chain links TRBV18 to TRBJ1-6; 9 bases agree with TRBD1. The CDR3 loop spans 16 amino acids. Losses at the gene ends were 2 bases for V and 10 bases for J; bases not matched to a gene: 9. Germline values: CDR1 KGHSH, CDR2 LQKENI. The CDR3 reads CASSPGADRGNSPLHF. The DNA of the CDR3 is TGTGCCAGCTCACCAGGTGCGGACAGGGGCAACTCACCCCTCCACTTT.

V usage is TRBV4-2 and J usage is TRBJ2-4; D might be TRBD1 (6 bases). Germline V CDR1 and CDR2: LGHNA, YNFKEQ. Trimming left V 1 base short and J 0 bases short, with 13 bases between. The CDR3 covers 17 residues. The CDR3 bases are TGTGCCAGCAGCCAAGCTACAGGGATCATAGCCAAAAACATTCAGTACTTC. Encoded protein: CASSQATGIIAKNIQYF.

The CDR3 DNA reads TGTGCCAGCAGCCAAGATAGCGGGAGGGCGGGTCGGAACGAGCAGTACTTC. It translates to CASSQDSGRAGRNEQYF. The chain links TRBV4-2 to TRBJ2-7, with 11 bases that match TRBD2. The CDR3 length is 17 residues. Germline assignment: CDR1 LGHNA and CDR2 YNFKEQ. With 0 bases clipped from V and 5 bases from J, the junction kept 9 bases outside the gene matches.

The chain carries TRBV6-4 and TRBJ2-7; no definite D call. Germline CDR1 MRHNA, CDR2 SNTAGT. The CDR3 has 13 amino acids. The V gene lost 0 bases and the J gene lost 3 bases, with 6 bases spanning the gap. The CDR3 protein is CASSDSGLYEQYF. The CDR3 DNA sequence: TGTGCCAGCAGTGACTCTGGCCTCTACGAGCAGTACTTC.

Only a few counts were recorded for this clone. Compared with germline, one end of the junction differs, possibly owing to a read error. CDR3 loop: CASSPGATGFGEKLFF. The CDR3 nucleotides are TGTGCTAGCAGTCCCGGGGCGACAGGTTTCGGTGAAAAACTGTTTTTT. This chain uses TRBV7-7 with TRBJ1-4; D might be TRBD1 (6 bases). Germline assignment: CDR1 SSHAT and CDR2 FNYEAQ (reference sequence). The CDR3 has 16 residues.

The chain couples TRBV5-1 to TRBJ2-6; 8 positions agree with TRBD1. There are 18 residues in the CDR3. The V segment lost 3 bases and the J segment 1 base; nucleotides outside the gene matches: 9. Germline CDR1 SGHRS, CDR2 YFSETQ. For the CDR3, the DNA is TGCGCCAGCAGCTGGACAGGGCTCGTAGGGTCTGGGGCCAACGTCCTGACTTTC. Its protein is CASSWTGLVGSGANVLTF.

The J gene is TRBJ2-2, the V gene TRBV7-3; 9 bases line up with TRBD1. The CDR3 is 15 residues long. Per germline, CDR1 SGHTA and CDR2 FQGTGA. The V segment lost 5 bases and the J segment 4 bases; nucleotides outside the gene matches: 5. This chain's CDR3 is CASSLGQGSTGELFF. The CDR3, as DNA: TGTGCCAGCAGCCTGGGACAGGGAAGCACCGGGGAGCTGTTTTTT.

This clone was observed a few times. The chain uses TRBV4-1 and TRBJ2-3; the match to TRBD2 covers 7 bases. The CDR3 contains 18 residues. Germline V gene data show CDR1 as MGHRA and CDR2 as YSYEKL. V shed 3 bases and J 1 base; nucleotides not matched to a gene: 13. The CDR3 DNA follows: TGCGCCAGCAGCCAGCAGTTTGGAGCGGGGCAACGCACAGATACGCAGTATTTT. Its protein is CASSQQFGAGQRTDTQYF.

This clone has a handful of counts. This chain joins TRBV19 and TRBJ2-3, with D maybe TRBD1 (6 bases). Germline values: CDR1 LNHDA, CDR2 SQIVND (reference sequence). This CDR3 region has 13 residues. V lost 4 bases and J 2 bases, leaving 7 bases between the germline ends. The CDR3 here is CASSKGDTDTQYF. CDR3 DNA sequence: TGTGCCAGTAGTAAGGGGGACACAGATACGCAGTATTTT.

The rearrangement links TRBV19 to TRBJ1-5; no reliable D call. V was shortened by 5 bases and J by 2 bases, with 16 bases between the two germline ends. CDR3 length: 16 amino acids. The germline gives CDR1 LNHDA, CDR2 SQIVND (reference sequence). The CDR3 bases are TGTGCCAGTAGTTCACCACAGCGGTCTGGCAATCAGCCCCAGCATTTT. This sequence encodes CASSSPQRSGNQPQHF. Combining the CDR3 with reference TRBV19 and TRBJ1-5 gives the whole variable domain DGGITQSPKYLFRKEGQNVTLSCEQNLNHDAMYWYRQDPGQGLRLIYYSQIVNDFQKGDIAEGYSVSREKKESFPLTVTSAQKNPTAFYLCASSSPQRSGNQPQHFGDGTRLSIL.

V and J are TRBV23-1 and TRBJ2-5, with TRBD2 identical over 7 bases. TRBV23-1 is identified as an open reading frame with a role that is uncertain. Trimming cost V 4 bases and J 5 bases; bases outside gene matches: 16. This CDR3 spans 17 amino acids. CDR3 in DNA: TGCGCCAGCAGTCGCCAGGGAGTTGGCGGGAGTCTGGAGACCCAGTACTTC. This codes for CASSRQGVGGSLETQYF.

This clone was recorded once. The gene calls are TRBV7-9 and TRBJ2-7; 9 bases map to TRBD1. V was clipped by 5 bases and J by 0 bases; unmatched bases: 11. Germline-derived CDR1 and CDR2 are SEHNR and FQNEAQ (reference sequence). This CDR3 is built from 17 residues. CDR3 sequence reads: CASSHPGTGSPSYEQYF. CDR3 nucleotides: TGTGCCAGCAGCCATCCAGGGACAGGGAGTCCCTCCTACGAGCAGTACTTC.

The chain joins TRBV18 to TRBJ2-7, with 8 bases matching TRBD2. From germline, CDR1 is KGHSH and CDR2 LQKENI. V was clipped by 1 base and J by 2 bases; unmatched bases: 4. The CDR3 runs 15 residues. CDR3 in amino acids: CASSPLASGPYEQYF. CDR3 nucleotides: TGTGCCAGCTCACCACTGGCTAGCGGGCCCTACGAGCAGTACTTC.

This clone has only one observation. The chain combines TRBV11-3 with TRBJ2-7; maybe TRBD1 (6 bases). Trimming stripped 1 base from V and 2 bases from J, with 9 bases between. The germline gives CDR1 SGHNT, CDR2 YENEEA. The CDR3 sequence is 14 residues long. The CDR3 bases are TGTGCCAGCAGCTTAGGGGGACATCCCTACGAGCAGTACTTC. This codes for CASSLGGHPYEQYF.